This entry concerns a single T cell receptor (beta chain). This specimen comes from a study of shared clonotypes between healthy human individuals. Turning to the study itself: CD4 naive and memory got three plates each, CD8 naive two, CD8 memory one.

The assay was run at deep level. The authors loaded around 190 ng DNA, 28,000 or so T cell genomes, into sorted-subset replicate PCRs. TCRdb's copy holds only in-frame clones and misses some; the assay was immunoSEQ multiplex PCR. The sample consists of about 2.3 million clones, 85% to 95% of them appearing once. Trimming pared 7 bases from V and 0 bases from J, leaving 15 bases between. The CDR3 runs 16 residues. CDR1 is MDHEN, CDR2 SYDVKM, per germline. The sequencing input was naive CD4+ T cells from PBMCs. Stated subset: CD45RA+ positively selected. The sequence came from a man aged 18 to 29 in good health. Some clones in this sample may be carry-over from other donors' samples. The chain links TRBV28 to TRBJ2-2, with D maybe TRBD2 (5 bases). CDR3: CASTPGGSPNTGELFF. The CDR3 DNA reads TGTGCCAGCACCCCAGGTGGGAGTCCGAACACCGGGGAGCTGTTTTTT.